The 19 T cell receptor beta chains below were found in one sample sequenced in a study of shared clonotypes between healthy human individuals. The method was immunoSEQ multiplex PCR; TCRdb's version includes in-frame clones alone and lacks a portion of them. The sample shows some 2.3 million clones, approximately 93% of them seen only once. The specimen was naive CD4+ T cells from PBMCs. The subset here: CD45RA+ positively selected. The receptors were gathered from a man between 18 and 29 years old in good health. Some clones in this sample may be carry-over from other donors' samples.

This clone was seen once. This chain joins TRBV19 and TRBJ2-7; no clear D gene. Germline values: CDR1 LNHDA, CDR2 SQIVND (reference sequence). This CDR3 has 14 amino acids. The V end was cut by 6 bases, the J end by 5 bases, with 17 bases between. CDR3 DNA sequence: TGTGCCAGTAGGCCTGGGCTGCAGTACCACGAGCAGTACTTC. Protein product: CASRPGLQYHEQYF.

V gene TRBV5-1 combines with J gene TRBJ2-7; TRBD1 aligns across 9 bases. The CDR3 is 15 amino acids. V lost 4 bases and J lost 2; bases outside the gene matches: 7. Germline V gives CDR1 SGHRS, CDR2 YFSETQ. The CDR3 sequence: CASSPGQGGPYEQYF. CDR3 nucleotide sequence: TGCGCCAGCAGCCCGGGACAGGGTGGCCCCTACGAGCAGTACTTC.

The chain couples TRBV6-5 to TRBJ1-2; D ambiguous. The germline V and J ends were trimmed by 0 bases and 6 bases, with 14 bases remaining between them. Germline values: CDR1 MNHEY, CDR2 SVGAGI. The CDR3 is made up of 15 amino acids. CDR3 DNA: TGTGCCAGCAGTTACTCTTTATTTGTGGCTGATGGCTACACCTTC. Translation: CASSYSLFVADGYTF.

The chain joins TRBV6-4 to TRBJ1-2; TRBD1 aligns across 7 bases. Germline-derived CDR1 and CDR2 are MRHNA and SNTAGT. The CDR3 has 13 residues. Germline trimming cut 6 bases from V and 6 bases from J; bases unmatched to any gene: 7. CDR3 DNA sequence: TGTGCCAGCAGGGAACAGGGGAGGGATGGCTACACCTTC. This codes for CASREQGRDGYTF.

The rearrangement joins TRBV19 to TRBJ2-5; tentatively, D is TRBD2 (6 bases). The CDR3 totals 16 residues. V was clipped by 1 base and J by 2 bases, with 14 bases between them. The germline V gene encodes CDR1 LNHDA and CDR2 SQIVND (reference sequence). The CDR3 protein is CASSIGRGGGQETQYF. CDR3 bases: TGTGCCAGTAGTATAGGGCGGGGAGGCGGTCAAGAGACCCAGTACTTC.

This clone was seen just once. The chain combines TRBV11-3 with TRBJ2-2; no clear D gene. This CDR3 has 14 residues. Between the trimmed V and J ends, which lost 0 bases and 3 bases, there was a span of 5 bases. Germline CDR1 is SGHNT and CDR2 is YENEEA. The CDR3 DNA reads TGTGCCAGCAGCTTAGAATCGGACACCGGGGAGCTGTTTTTT. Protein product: CASSLESDTGELFF. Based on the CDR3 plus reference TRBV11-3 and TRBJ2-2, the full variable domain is EAGVVQSPRYKIIEKKQPVAFWCNPISGHNTLYWYLQNLGQGPELLIRYENEEAVDDSQLPKDRFSAERLKGVDSTLKIQPAELGDSAVYLCASSLESDTGELFFGEGSRLTVL.

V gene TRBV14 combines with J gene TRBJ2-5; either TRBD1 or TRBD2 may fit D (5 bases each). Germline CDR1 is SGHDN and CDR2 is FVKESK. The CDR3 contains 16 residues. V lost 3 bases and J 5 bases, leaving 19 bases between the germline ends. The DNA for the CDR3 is TGTGCCAGCAGCCATGCCGGGGCTCCCTTCCCGGAGACCCAGTACTTC. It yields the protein CASSHAGAPFPETQYF.

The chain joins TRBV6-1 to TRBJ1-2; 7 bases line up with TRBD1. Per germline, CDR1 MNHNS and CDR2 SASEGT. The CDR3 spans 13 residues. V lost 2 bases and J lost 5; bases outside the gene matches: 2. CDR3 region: CASSETTGYGYTF. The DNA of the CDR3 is TGTGCCAGCAGTGAAACGACAGGGTATGGCTACACCTTC.

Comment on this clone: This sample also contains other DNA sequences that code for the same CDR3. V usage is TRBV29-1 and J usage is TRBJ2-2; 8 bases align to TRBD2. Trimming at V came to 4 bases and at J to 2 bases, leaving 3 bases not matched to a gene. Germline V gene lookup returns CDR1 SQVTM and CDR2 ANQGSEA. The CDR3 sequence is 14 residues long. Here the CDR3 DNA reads TGCAGCGTTGGTAGCGGGGTAAACACCGGGGAGCTGTTTTTT. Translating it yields CSVGSGVNTGELFF.

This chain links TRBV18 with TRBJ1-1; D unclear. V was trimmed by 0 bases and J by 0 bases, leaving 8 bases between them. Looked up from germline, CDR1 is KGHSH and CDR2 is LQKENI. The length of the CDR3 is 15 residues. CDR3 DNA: TGTGCCAGCTCACCACCGGAGAGCATGAACACTGAAGCTTTCTTT. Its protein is CASSPPESMNTEAFF.

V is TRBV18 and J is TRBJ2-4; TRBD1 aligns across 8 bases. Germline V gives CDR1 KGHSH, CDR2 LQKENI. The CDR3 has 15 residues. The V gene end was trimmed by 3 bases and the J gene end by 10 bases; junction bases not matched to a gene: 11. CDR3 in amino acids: CASSPVGQGAYIQYF. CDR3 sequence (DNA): TGTGCCAGCTCACCTGTAGGACAGGGAGCCTATATTCAGTACTTC.

CDR3 protein: CAISPGLGGTDTQYF. CDR3 DNA: TGTGCCATCAGTCCTGGACTAGGAGGGACAGATACGCAGTATTTT. This chain links TRBV10-3 with TRBJ2-3, with TRBD2 identical over 7 bases. Trimming cost V 5 bases and J 3 bases; bases outside gene matches: 8. Germline V gene data show CDR1 as ENHRY and CDR2 as SYGVKD. The length of the CDR3 is 15 residues.

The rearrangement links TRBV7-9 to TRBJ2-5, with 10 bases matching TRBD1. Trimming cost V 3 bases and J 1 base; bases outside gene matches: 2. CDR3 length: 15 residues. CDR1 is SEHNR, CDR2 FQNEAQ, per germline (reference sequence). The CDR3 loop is CASSFRTGGQETQYF. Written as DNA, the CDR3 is TGTGCCAGCAGCTTTCGGACAGGGGGCCAAGAGACCCAGTACTTC.

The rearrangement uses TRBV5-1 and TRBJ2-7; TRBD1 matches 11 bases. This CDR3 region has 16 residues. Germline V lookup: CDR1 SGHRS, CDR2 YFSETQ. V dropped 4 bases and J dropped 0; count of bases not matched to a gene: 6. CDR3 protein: CASSPGGTGGSYEQYF. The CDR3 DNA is TGCGCCAGCAGCCCGGGTGGGACAGGGGGCTCCTACGAGCAGTACTTC.

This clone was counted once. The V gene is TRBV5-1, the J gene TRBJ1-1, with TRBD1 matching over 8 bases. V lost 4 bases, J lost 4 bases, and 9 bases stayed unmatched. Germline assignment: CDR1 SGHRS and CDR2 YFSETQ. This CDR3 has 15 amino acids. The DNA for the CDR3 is TGCGCCAGCAGCGGGCAGGGGGCCTTCGGCACTGAAGCTTTCTTT. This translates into CASSGQGAFGTEAFF.

CDR3: CASSVQVGDTQYF. Written as DNA, the CDR3 is TGTGCCAGTAGTGTCCAGGTGGGGGATACGCAGTATTTT. The chain combines TRBV19 with TRBJ2-3; no clear D gene. The CDR3 extends over 13 amino acids. Trimming shortened V by 5 bases and J by 6 bases, and 12 bases separated the two germline ends. In germline, CDR1 is LNHDA, CDR2 SQIVND (reference sequence).

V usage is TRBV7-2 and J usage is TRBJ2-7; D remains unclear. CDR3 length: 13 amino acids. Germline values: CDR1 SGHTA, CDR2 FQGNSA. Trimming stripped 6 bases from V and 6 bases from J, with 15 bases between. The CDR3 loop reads CASRTGPDGEQYF. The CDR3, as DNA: TGTGCCAGCAGAACCGGGCCCGACGGCGAGCAGTACTTC.

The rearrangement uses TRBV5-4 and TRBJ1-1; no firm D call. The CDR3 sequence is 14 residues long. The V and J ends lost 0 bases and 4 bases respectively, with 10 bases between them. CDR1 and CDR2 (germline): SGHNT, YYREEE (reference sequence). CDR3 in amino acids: CASSLDGLRTEAFF. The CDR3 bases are TGTGCCAGCAGCTTGGATGGCCTACGCACTGAAGCTTTCTTT.

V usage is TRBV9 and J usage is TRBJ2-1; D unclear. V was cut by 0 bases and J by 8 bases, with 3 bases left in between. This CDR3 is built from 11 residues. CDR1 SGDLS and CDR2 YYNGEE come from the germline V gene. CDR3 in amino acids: CASSVGHEQFF. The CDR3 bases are TGTGCCAGCAGCGTAGGGCATGAGCAGTTCTTC.